These 21 T cell receptor beta chains share one sample of origin, sequenced in a study of control samples from healthy donors and cancer patients. Repertoires were generated with immunoSEQ multiplex PCR, while TCRdb's copy carries only in-frame clones and drops some. Here the sample spans 130,000 to 150,000 clones, more than 85% being singletons. The sequencing input was blood. Receptors were obtained from a woman aged 25 to 39 in good health.

The CDR3 nucleotides read TGTGCCAGCAGTTACGGGGGACTAGCGGTTGGGGTGGAGACCCAGTACTTC. It translates to CASSYGGLAVGVETQYF. The genes are TRBV6-2 or TRBV6-3 and TRBJ2-5; 11 bases agree with TRBD2. The germline CDR1 and CDR2 sequences are MNHEY and SVGEGT. Losses at the gene ends were 2 bases for V and 5 bases for J; bases not matched to a gene: 10. The CDR3 extends over 17 amino acids.

V gene TRBV3-1 (or the pseudogene TRBV3-2) combines with J gene TRBJ2-5; a possible D gene is TRBD2 (6 bases). Germline assignment: CDR1 LGHDT and CDR2 YNNKEL (reference sequence). The V end was cut by 3 bases, the J end by 4 bases, with 9 bases between. This CDR3 region has 13 residues. CDR3: CASSHGGPETQYF. The CDR3 region has the DNA TGTGCCAGCAGCCATGGAGGGCCAGAGACCCAGTACTTC.

The V gene is TRBV5-4, the J gene TRBJ2-7; D is unresolved. The germline gives CDR1 SGHNT, CDR2 YYREEE (reference sequence). With 2 bases removed from V and 0 bases from J, the gap between germline ends came to 6 bases. The CDR3 sequence is 13 residues long. CDR3 region: CASSFGNSYEQYF. The CDR3 region has the DNA TGTGCCAGCAGCTTCGGAAACTCCTACGAGCAGTACTTC.

The rearrangement links TRBV3-1 (or the pseudogene TRBV3-2) to TRBJ2-1; 10 nucleotides agree with TRBD1. The junction had 10 bases not matched to a gene; V was cut back by 1 base and J by 7 bases. The V gene's germline CDR1 is LGHDT and CDR2 YNNKEL (reference sequence). This CDR3 comprises 17 residues. This CDR3 is CASSQGWTGGGRNEQFF. CDR3 nucleotides: TGTGCCAGCAGCCAAGGATGGACAGGGGGGGGCCGGAATGAGCAGTTCTTC.

The chain has TRBV19 and TRBJ1-1, with D perhaps TRBD1 (5 bases). Trimming stripped 9 bases from V and 5 bases from J, with 19 bases between. Germline lookup yields CDR1 LNHDA and CDR2 SQIVND (reference sequence). CDR3 length: 14 residues. The CDR3 reads CASGTGTLGTEAFF. The DNA of the CDR3 is TGTGCCAGCGGCACCGGGACCCTGGGGACTGAAGCTTTCTTT.

The chain links TRBV7-9 to TRBJ1-6; 8 bases agree with TRBD1. This CDR3 region has 14 residues. CDR1 and CDR2 (germline): SEHNR, FQNEAQ (reference sequence). J gave up 7 bases and V 5 bases, and 4 bases lay outside the gene matches. The CDR3 loop reads CASSTGQVNSPLHF. In nucleotides, the CDR3 is TGTGCCAGCAGCACGGGACAGGTCAATTCACCCCTCCACTTT.

The chain is built from TRBV10-3 and TRBJ1-3, with D hard to call. V gave up 6 bases and J gave up 3 bases, with 12 bases separating them. Germline V gene data show CDR1 as ENHRY and CDR2 as SYGVKD. The CDR3 runs 14 residues. The CDR3 region has the DNA TGTGCCATCAGAGGAGGTCCTGGTGGAAACACCATATATTTT. Amino acids: CAIRGGPGGNTIYF.

The V call is TRBV3-1 (or the pseudogene TRBV3-2), the J call TRBJ1-5, with D possibly TRBD1 on 6 matching bases. V was shortened by 0 bases and J by 7 bases, with 16 bases between the two germline ends. CDR1 LGHDT and CDR2 YNNKEL come from the germline V gene (reference sequence). The CDR3 spans 16 residues. The CDR3 DNA follows: TGTGCCAGCAGCCAAGACCCGGGGGCTGGAGGGCAGCCCCAGCATTTT. Translated: CASSQDPGAGGQPQHF.

The count of this clone is one. The V gene is TRBV5-1, the J gene TRBJ2-3; the D is unclear. The CDR3 is 14 amino acids. V shed 0 bases and J shed 2 bases, with 7 bases lying between them. CDR1 SGHRS and CDR2 YFSETQ come from the germline V gene. The CDR3 DNA reads TGCGCCAGCAGCTTGGGCGGCTTCACAGATACGCAGTATTTT. Protein sequence: CASSLGGFTDTQYF.

In this sample, this clone turned up once. This chain joins TRBV3-1 (or the pseudogene TRBV3-2) and TRBJ2-2; no firm D call. Germline CDR1 LGHDT, CDR2 YNNKEL (reference sequence). CDR3 length: 16 amino acids. The ends were cut back, 0 bases at V and 3 bases at J, with 11 bases in the middle. CDR3 nucleotide sequence: TGTGCCAGCAGCCAAGATAGGGTCTATCACACCGGGGAGCTGTTTTTT. This gives the protein CASSQDRVYHTGELFF.

The chain recombines TRBV10-1 with TRBJ2-3; possible D gene TRBD2, 5 bases. The V and J ends lost 2 bases and 4 bases respectively, with 16 bases between them. CDR1 is WNHNN, CDR2 SYGVQD, per germline (reference sequence). The CDR3 totals 16 residues. CDR3 in DNA: TGCGCCAGCAGTGAGGACGGGAACCCCGGGGCAGATACGCAGTATTTT. As protein: CASSEDGNPGADTQYF.

The V gene is TRBV9, the J gene TRBJ2-7; possibly TRBD2 for D (5 bases). Germline CDR1 and CDR2: SGDLS and YYNGEE. V was shortened by 1 base and J by 0 bases, with 11 bases between the two germline ends. CDR3 length equals 15 residues. The CDR3 DNA is TGTGCCAGCAGCGTACGAAGCGGTTTCTCCTACGAGCAGTACTTC. Its protein is CASSVRSGFSYEQYF.

Comments on this clone: One end of the junction fails to match germline, which may point to a read error. The CDR3 coding sequence is TGTGCTAGCAGCTTAGCTTTCGGCCCAAAAGCAGGGACCCAGTACTTC. Its protein product is CASSLAFGPKAGTQYF. The gene calls are TRBV7-7 and TRBJ2-5; D remains unclear. CDR3 length: 16 amino acids. Germline V gives CDR1 SSHAT, CDR2 FNYEAQ (reference sequence).

V usage is TRBV21-1 and J usage is TRBJ2-1; TRBD1 reflects the table's D call only, with no check against the DNA. TRBV21-1 is reported as a pseudogene. The CDR3 totals 24 residues. The DNA of the CDR3 is TGTGCCAGCAGCAAATGTGGGGACAGGGGGCCAAGCGGAGGAAGCGGGTCAACCCACCATGAGCAGTTCTTC. Its protein is CASSKCGDRGPSGGSGSTHHEQFF.

The CDR3 here is CASSAVRAGEQYF. DNA for the CDR3: TGTGCCAGCAGTGCGGTTAGGGCGGGGGAGCAGTACTTC. The rearrangement uses TRBV6-4 and TRBJ2-7; perhaps TRBD2 as D (6 bases). This CDR3 is 13 amino acids long. V lost 4 bases and J lost 7, with 14 bases in between. The V gene's germline CDR1 is MRHNA and CDR2 SNTAGT.

The V gene is TRBV6-1, the J gene TRBJ1-1; TRBD1 matches at 7 bases. V lost 1 base, J lost 1 base, and 3 bases stayed unmatched. The CDR3 totals 15 residues. Germline CDR1 reads MNHNS; CDR2 reads SASEGT. CDR3 bases: TGTGCCAGCAGTGAAGGAGGGGGCCGGAACACTGAAGCTTTCTTT. Translation: CASSEGGGRNTEAFF.

The V gene is TRBV3-1 (or the pseudogene TRBV3-2), the J gene TRBJ2-1, with D tentatively TRBD2 (6 bases). The germline CDR1 and CDR2 sequences are LGHDT and YNNKEL (reference sequence). This CDR3 contains 15 residues. The V gene lost 3 bases and the J gene lost 6 bases, with 15 bases spanning the gap. The CDR3 DNA is TGTGCCAGCAGCCAGTCACTAGCCACCACCAATGAGCAGTTCTTC. This translates into CASSQSLATTNEQFF.

This clone has just one count. J is TRBJ1-1 and V is TRBV7-2; 10 bases fit TRBD1. The germline CDR1 and CDR2 sequences are SGHTA and FQGNSA. The CDR3 has 15 residues. Trimming took 4 bases from V and 1 from J; bases not matched to a gene: 3. CDR3 region: CASSSRTGGNTEAFF. CDR3 DNA: TGTGCCAGCAGCTCCCGGACAGGGGGGAACACTGAAGCTTTCTTT.

A word on this clone: This sample includes further DNA sequences coding for the same CDR3. The chain carries TRBV2 and TRBJ1-5, with TRBD1 matching over 8 bases. Germline CDR1 reads SNHLY; CDR2 reads FYNNEI. J lost 2 bases, V lost 10 bases, and 7 bases had no gene match. The CDR3 spans 14 residues. CDR3 region: CATQGAGGNQPQHF. DNA for the CDR3: TGTGCCACCCAGGGGGCGGGGGGCAATCAGCCCCAGCATTTT.

This clone was seen a few times. The chain has TRBV6-5 and TRBJ1-2; 8 nucleotides agree with TRBD1. Germline V lookup: CDR1 MNHEY, CDR2 SVGAGI. The CDR3 is made up of 11 amino acids. CDR3 sequence reads: CATGQGYGYTF. The CDR3 region has the DNA TGTGCTACCGGACAGGGCTATGGCTACACCTTC.

This chain links TRBV3-1 (or the pseudogene TRBV3-2) with TRBJ1-5, with D possibly being TRBD1 (5 bases). The germline CDR1 and CDR2 sequences are LGHDT and YNNKEL (reference sequence). The CDR3 has 18 amino acids. V gave up 3 bases and J gave up 0 bases, with 18 bases separating them. In nucleotides, the CDR3 is TGTGCCAGCAGCCACACGACAGAGGTGGGGGATAGCAATCAGCCCCAGCATTTT. This translates into CASSHTTEVGDSNQPQHF.